Sequencing of this TCR beta chain was carried out in a study of shared clonotypes between healthy human individuals. The CDR3 has 13 amino acids. The germline V gene has CDR1 MDHEN and CDR2 SYDVKM. Trimming took 5 bases from V and 7 from J, leaving 14 bases between them. Some clones are missing from TCRdb's copy, which holds only in-frame ones; the method was immunoSEQ multiplex PCR. The sample includes about 2.4 million clones, just over 90% of them seen just once. This clonotype was obtained from a young man in good health. The sample consisted of naive CD4+ T cells sorted from blood. Subset reported: CD45RA+ positively selected. This rearrangement joins TRBV28 to TRBJ2-5; D is tentatively TRBD1 or TRBD2 (7 bases each). CDR3 sequence: CASSGRGPGTQYF. The CDR3, as DNA: TGTGCCAGCAGTGGGAGGGGGCCCGGGACCCAGTACTTC.